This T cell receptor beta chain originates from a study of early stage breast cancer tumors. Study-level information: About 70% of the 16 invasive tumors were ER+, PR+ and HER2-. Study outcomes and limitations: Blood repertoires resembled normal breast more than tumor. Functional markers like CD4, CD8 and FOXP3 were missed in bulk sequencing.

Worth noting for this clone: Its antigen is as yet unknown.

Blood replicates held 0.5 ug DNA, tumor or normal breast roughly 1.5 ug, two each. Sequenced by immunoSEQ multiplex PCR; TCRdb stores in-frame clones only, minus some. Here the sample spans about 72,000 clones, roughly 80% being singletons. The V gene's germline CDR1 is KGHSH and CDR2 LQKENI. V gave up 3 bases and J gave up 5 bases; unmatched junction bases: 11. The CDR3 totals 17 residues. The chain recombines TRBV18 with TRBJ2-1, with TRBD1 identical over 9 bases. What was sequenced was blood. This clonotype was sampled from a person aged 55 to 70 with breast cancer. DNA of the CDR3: TGTGCCAGCTCACCGAATCTACTGGACAGGGGCGACAATGAGCAGTTCTTC. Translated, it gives CASSPNLLDRGDNEQFF.